The entry below gives a single T cell receptor beta chain sequence along with its context. As processed by the authors: For nucleated cells, counts were estimated from reference gene primer amplification. Method: immunoSEQ multiplex PCR; TCRdb's copy keeps in-frame clones and lacks some. V and J calls plus clone size are reproduced from that table; the DNA served to infer D and trimming. The profile shows more than 80,000 clones, around nine tenths of them singletons. This sample was taken from a study of blood T cell repertoires in COVID-19. Trimming cost V 6 bases and J 6 bases, with 11 bases left between them. Germline lookup yields CDR1 MNHEY and CDR2 SVGAGI. This CDR3 spans 13 amino acids.

Specimen: peripheral blood. This chain links TRBV6-5 with TRBJ2-2; maybe TRBD1 (6 bases). The sequence was collected from a woman in her fifties or sixties with COVID-19, enrolled during active disease. As DNA, the CDR3 is TGTGCCAGCAGACCCCAGGGGTCCGGGGAGCTGTTTTTT. Encoded protein: CASRPQGSGELFF.